The next 14 T cell receptor beta chains were all read from a single sample in a study of CD8 T cells in ankylosing spondylitis. TCRdb reanalysed the 5' RACE reads using MiXCR and keeps one entry per CDR3 protein. The sample comprises 150,000 to 200,000 distinct CDR3 sequences, roughly 13% of which are singletons, and 9.5% to 11% rests with the top ten. Sequencing was carried out using blood, either unsorted or a sorted T cell fraction (not recorded which). The source is a female donor with ankylosing spondylitis or in good health (not recorded which).

This clonotype was counted ten times or more. The CDR3 nucleotides read TGTGCCAGCAGCTCACTCGGGACTAGCGGACGGGAGCAGTTCTTC. The encoded protein is CASSSLGTSGREQFF. The V call is TRBV7-2, the J call TRBJ2-1, with 11 bases fitting TRBD2. With 4 bases clipped from V and 10 bases from J, the junction kept 9 bases outside the gene matches. Germline V gene data show CDR1 as SGHTA and CDR2 as FQGNSA. The CDR3 sequence is 15 residues long.

The rearrangement links TRBV29-1 to TRBJ2-1; D possibly corresponds to TRBD1 (8 bases). The V gene lost 4 bases and the J gene lost 7 bases, with 14 bases spanning the gap. The CDR3 runs to 13 residues. Germline V gene lookup returns CDR1 SQVTM and CDR2 ANQGSEA. The CDR3 sequence is CSVGEQGGNEQFF. The CDR3 DNA reads as TGCAGCGTTGGGGAACAGGGGGGGAATGAGCAGTTCTTC.

The chain uses TRBV30 and TRBJ2-3; the D is unclear. The V gene lost 0 bases and the J gene lost 5 bases, with 9 bases spanning the gap. The germline V gene has CDR1 GTSNPN and CDR2 SVGIG (reference sequence). The CDR3 spans 13 residues. The CDR3 nucleotides are TGTGCCTGGAGTGTAGCCGTGATAGATACGCAGTATTTT. It specifies CAWSVAVIDTQYF.

This clonotype was seen many times. This rearrangement joins TRBV7-2 to TRBJ2-7; TRBD1 might be the D (5 bases). Germline CDR1 is SGHTA and CDR2 is FQGNSA. V dropped 4 bases and J dropped 3 bases, with 13 bases sitting between them. The CDR3 covers 14 residues. CDR3 protein: CASSSGRVIYEQYF. In DNA, the CDR3 is TGTGCCAGCAGCTCCGGCAGGGTGATCTACGAGCAGTACTTC. The variable domain in full, completed from reference TRBV7-2 and TRBJ2-7, reads GAGVSQSPSNKVTEKGKDVELRCDPISGHTALYWYRQSLGQGLEFLIYFQGNSAPDKSGLPSDRFSAERTGGSVSTLTIQRTQQEDSAVYLCASSSGRVIYEQYFGPGTRLTVT.

This clonotype was observed at least ten times. This chain connects TRBV20-1 to TRBJ1-2, with 10 positions matching TRBD1. Germline V gene data show CDR1 as DFQATT and CDR2 as SNEGSKA (reference sequence). V gave up 5 bases and J gave up 2 bases; unmatched junction bases: 8. The CDR3 is 15 amino acids. CDR3 sequence: CSAPYPGQGNYGYTF. CDR3 DNA sequence: TGCAGTGCTCCGTACCCGGGACAGGGGAACTATGGCTACACCTTC.

Turning to this clonotype: One end of the junction fails to match germline, which may point to a read error. The genes are TRBV2 and TRBJ1-2; a possible D gene is TRBD1 (5 bases). The CDR3 contains 13 residues. Germline V gene sequence: CDR1 SNHLY, CDR2 FYNNEI. The CDR3 DNA reads as TGTGCCGGCAGTGCCAACGACAGATATGGCTACACCTTC. Protein: CAGSANDRYGYTF.

This clonotype has only one observation. The chain couples TRBV20-1 to TRBJ2-1; D possibly corresponds to TRBD2 (7 bases). From germline, CDR1 is DFQATT and CDR2 SNEGSKA (reference sequence). The V gene lost 6 bases and the J gene lost 0 bases, with 18 bases spanning the gap. CDR3 length: 16 amino acids. Here the CDR3 reads CSAPAAGASSYNEQFF. CDR3 sequence (DNA): TGCAGTGCCCCCGCGGCGGGGGCAAGCTCCTACAATGAGCAGTTCTTC.

The sample holds many counts of this clonotype. The V gene is TRBV20-1, the J gene TRBJ2-1; a possible D gene is TRBD2 (5 bases). Germline loops: CDR1 DFQATT, CDR2 SNEGSKA (reference sequence). The V and J ends lost 5 bases and 0 bases respectively, with 14 bases between them. The CDR3 totals 15 residues. This CDR3 reads CSALNGVSSYNEQFF. CDR3 in DNA: TGCAGTGCTCTTAACGGGGTGAGCTCCTACAATGAGCAGTTCTTC.

This clonotype was counted at least ten times. This chain uses TRBV6-5 with TRBJ1-1; 8 nucleotides align to TRBD1. The CDR3 length is 12 residues. With V trimmed by 6 bases and J by 12 bases, 9 bases remained unmatched. Germline values: CDR1 MNHEY, CDR2 SVGAGI. The CDR3, as DNA: TGTGCCAGCAGAGGGACAGGCCAAGGGACTTTCTTT. Protein product: CASRGTGQGTFF.

This clonotype has ten or more counts. The junction departs from the called germline gene at one end, perhaps through a read error. The J gene is TRBJ2-2, the V gene TRBV19, with unresolved D. CDR3 length: 14 amino acids. From germline, CDR1 is LNHDA and CDR2 SQIVND (reference sequence). CDR3 coding DNA: TGTGCCAGTGGTATGCCAGGCGGAGTCGGGGAGCTGTTTTTT. It specifies CASGMPGGVGELFF. Combining the CDR3 with reference TRBV19 and TRBJ2-2 gives the whole variable domain DGGITQSPKYLFRKEGQNVTLSCEQNLNHDAMYWYRQDPGQGLRLIYYSQIVNDFQKGDIAEGYSVSREKKESFPLTVTSAQKNPTAFYLCASGMPGGVGELFFGEGSRLTVL.

This clonotype was counted ten times or more. The V and J genes are TRBV7-2 and TRBJ2-1, with D maybe TRBD1 (6 bases). Per germline, CDR1 SGHTA and CDR2 FQGNSA. The CDR3 spans 14 residues. V lost 3 bases, J lost 11 bases, and 17 bases lay in between. The CDR3 DNA sequence: TGTGCCAGCAGCTTCCAGGGGAATAGGCAAAAGCAGTTCTTC. It is translated as CASSFQGNRQKQFF.

J is TRBJ2-5 and V is TRBV27, with D perhaps matching TRBD2 (5 bases). The V and J ends lost 4 bases and 7 bases respectively, with 10 bases between them. Looked up from germline, CDR1 is MNHEY and CDR2 is SMNVEV (reference sequence). There are 12 residues in the CDR3. CDR3 DNA sequence: TGTGCCAGCAGTTCCGGCCGGGGGACCCAGTACTTC. This translates into CASSSGRGTQYF.

As concerns this clonotype: This may be a read error, as it is one base from a much larger clone. The chain combines TRBV24-1 with TRBJ2-3; 8 bases are shared with TRBD1. CDR1 and CDR2 from the germline V gene are KGHDR and SFDVKD. The CDR3 has 16 residues. DNA of the CDR3: TGTGCCACCAATGATCCCGGACAGGGAGACGCAGATACGCAGTATTTT. Translation: CATNDPGQGDADTQYF.

The table lists this clonotype with a few counts. The chain uses TRBV20-1 and TRBJ2-4, with D perhaps matching TRBD1 (5 bases). The CDR3 is made up of 13 amino acids. The germline CDR1 and CDR2 sequences are DFQATT and SNEGSKA (reference sequence). Trimming cost V 3 bases and J 7 bases, with 13 bases left between them. CDR3 bases: TGCAGTGCTAGTTTCAGGGTGCTTAACATTCAGTACTTC. The encoded protein is CSASFRVLNIQYF.